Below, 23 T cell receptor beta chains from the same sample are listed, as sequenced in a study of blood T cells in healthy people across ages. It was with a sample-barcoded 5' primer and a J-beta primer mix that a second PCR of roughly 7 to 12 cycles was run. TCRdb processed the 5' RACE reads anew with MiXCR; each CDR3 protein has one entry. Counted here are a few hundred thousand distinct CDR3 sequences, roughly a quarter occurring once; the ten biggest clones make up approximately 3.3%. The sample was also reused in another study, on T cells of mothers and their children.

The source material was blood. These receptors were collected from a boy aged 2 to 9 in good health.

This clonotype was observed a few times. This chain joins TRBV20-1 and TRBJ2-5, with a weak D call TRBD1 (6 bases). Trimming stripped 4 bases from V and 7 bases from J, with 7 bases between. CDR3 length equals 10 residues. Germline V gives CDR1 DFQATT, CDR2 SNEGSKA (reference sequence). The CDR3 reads CSAMGATQYF. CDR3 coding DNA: TGCAGTGCTATGGGGGCGACCCAGTACTTC.

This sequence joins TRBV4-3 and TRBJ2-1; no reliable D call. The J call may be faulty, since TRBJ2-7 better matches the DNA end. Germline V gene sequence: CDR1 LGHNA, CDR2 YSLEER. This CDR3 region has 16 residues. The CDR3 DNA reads TGCGCCAGCAGCCAAGATTTAAGGGAAGAACTGAACGAGCAGTACTTC. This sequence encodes CASSQDLREELNEQYF.

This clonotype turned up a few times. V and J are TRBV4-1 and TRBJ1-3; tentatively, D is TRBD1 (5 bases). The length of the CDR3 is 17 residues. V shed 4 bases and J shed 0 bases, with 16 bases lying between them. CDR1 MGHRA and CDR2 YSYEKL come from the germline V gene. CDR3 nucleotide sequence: TGCGCCAGCAGCCGTACGGGGCTCGAGAGCTCTGGAAACACCATATATTTT. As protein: CASSRTGLESSGNTIYF.

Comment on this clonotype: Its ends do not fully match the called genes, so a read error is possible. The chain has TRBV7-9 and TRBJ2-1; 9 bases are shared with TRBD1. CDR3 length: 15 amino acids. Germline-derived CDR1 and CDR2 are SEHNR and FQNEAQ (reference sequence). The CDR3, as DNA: TGCGCCAGCAGCTCCCGACAGGGGGCCTACAATGAGCAGTTCTTC. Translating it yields CASSSRQGAYNEQFF.

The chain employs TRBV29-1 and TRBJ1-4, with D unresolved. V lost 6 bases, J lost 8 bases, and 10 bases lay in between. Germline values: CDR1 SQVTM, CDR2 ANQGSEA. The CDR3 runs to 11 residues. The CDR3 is CSVFVGEKLFF. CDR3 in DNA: TGCAGCGTGTTTGTGGGGGAAAAACTGTTTTTT.

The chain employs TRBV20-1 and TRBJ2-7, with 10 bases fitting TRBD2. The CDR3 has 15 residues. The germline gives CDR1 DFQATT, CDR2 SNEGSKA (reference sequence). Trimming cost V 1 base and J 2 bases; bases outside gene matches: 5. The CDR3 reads CSARVWLAGAYEQYF. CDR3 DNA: TGCAGTGCTAGAGTTTGGCTAGCGGGAGCCTACGAGCAGTACTTC.

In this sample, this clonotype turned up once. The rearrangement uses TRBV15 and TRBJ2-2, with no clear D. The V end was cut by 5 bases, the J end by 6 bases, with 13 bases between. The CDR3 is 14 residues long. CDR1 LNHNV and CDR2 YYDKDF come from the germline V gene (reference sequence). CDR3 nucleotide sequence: TGTGCCACCAGCCCTAGAACCTCGCCCGGGGAGCTGTTTTTT. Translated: CATSPRTSPGELFF.

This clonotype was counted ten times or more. The CDR3 region has the DNA TGTGCCAGCATTTCAGGGACGTCTGGGGCCAACGTCCTGACTTTC. This sequence encodes CASISGTSGANVLTF. The chain carries TRBV28 and TRBJ2-6, with D possibly being TRBD1 or TRBD2 (5 bases each). Trimming took off 7 bases at V and 1 base at J, with 11 bases between the two ends. This CDR3 region has 15 residues. Germline V gene data show CDR1 as MDHEN and CDR2 as SYDVKM.

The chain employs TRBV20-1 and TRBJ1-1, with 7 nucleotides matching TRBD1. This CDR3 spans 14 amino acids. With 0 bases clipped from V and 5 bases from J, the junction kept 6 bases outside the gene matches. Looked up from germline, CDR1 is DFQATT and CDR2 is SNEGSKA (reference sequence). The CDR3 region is CSAREKGARTEAFF. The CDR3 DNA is TGCAGTGCTAGAGAAAAGGGGGCCAGAACTGAAGCTTTCTTT.

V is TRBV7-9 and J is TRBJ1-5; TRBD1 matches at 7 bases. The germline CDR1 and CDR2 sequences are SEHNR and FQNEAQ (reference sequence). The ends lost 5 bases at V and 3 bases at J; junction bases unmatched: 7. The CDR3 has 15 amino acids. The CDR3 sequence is CASSRDSESNQPQHF. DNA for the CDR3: TGTGCCAGCAGCAGGGACAGCGAGTCCAATCAGCCCCAGCATTTT.

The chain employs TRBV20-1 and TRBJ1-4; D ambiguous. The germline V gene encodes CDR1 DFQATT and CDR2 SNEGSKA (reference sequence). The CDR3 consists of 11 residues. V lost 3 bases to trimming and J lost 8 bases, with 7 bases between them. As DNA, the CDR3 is TGCAGTGCTAGGGAAGGAGAAAAACTGTTTTTT. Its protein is CSAREGEKLFF.

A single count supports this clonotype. CDR3 amino acids: CASTHLDEQYF. The CDR3 DNA follows: TGTGCCAGCACCCATCTCGACGAGCAGTACTTC. The chain combines TRBV7-9 with TRBJ2-7; D remains unclear. The CDR3 totals 11 residues. From germline, CDR1 is SEHNR and CDR2 FQNEAQ (reference sequence). Trimming took 7 bases from V and 5 from J, leaving 9 bases between them.

CDR3 in amino acids: CASTLQGGPHGAFF. The CDR3 DNA reads as TGTGCCAGCACCCTACAGGGCGGACCCCATGGAGCTTTCTTT. V gene TRBV5-6 combines with J gene TRBJ1-1, with D perhaps TRBD1 (6 bases). CDR3 length equals 14 residues. CDR1 is SGHDT, CDR2 YYEEEE, per germline. V gave up 6 bases and J gave up 10 bases, with 22 bases separating them.

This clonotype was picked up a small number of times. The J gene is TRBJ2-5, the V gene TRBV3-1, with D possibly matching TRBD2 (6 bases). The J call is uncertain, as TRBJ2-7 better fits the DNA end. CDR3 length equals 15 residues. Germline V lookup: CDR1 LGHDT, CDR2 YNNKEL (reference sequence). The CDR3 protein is CASSQDLGTAYEQYF. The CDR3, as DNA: TGTGCCAGCAGCCAAGATCTCGGGACTGCCTACGAGCAGTACTTC.

CDR3 sequence: CASSYNSYNEQFF. The CDR3 nucleotides are TGTGCCAGCAGTTACAACTCCTACAATGAGCAGTTCTTC. The chain is built from TRBV12-3 or TRBV12-4 and TRBJ2-1; D uncertain. Trimming cost V 4 bases and J 0 bases, with 4 bases left between them. The CDR3 length is 13 residues.

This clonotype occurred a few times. The CDR3 DNA reads as TGTGCCAGCAGCTTAGTAGTTCGACTCGTAAATGAGCAGTTCTTC. Translating gives CASSLVVRLVNEQFF. V usage is TRBV7-9 and J usage is TRBJ2-1; the D is unclear. V was shortened by 1 base and J by 7 bases, with 14 bases between the two germline ends. This CDR3 comprises 15 residues. CDR1 SEHNR and CDR2 FQNEAQ come from the germline V gene (reference sequence).

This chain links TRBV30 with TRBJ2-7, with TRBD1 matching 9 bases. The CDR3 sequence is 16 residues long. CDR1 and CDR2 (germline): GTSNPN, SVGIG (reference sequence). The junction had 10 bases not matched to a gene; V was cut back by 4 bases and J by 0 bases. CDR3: CAWTSGTGLLSYEQYF. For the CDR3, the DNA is TGTGCCTGGACCTCCGGGACAGGGCTCCTCTCCTACGAGCAGTACTTC.

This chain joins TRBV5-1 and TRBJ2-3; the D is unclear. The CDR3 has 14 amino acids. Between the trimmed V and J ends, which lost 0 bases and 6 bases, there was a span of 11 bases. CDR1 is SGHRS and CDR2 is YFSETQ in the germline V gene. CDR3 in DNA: TGCGCCAGCAGCTTGGGCGGTAGTTTGGATACGCAGTATTTT. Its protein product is CASSLGGSLDTQYF.

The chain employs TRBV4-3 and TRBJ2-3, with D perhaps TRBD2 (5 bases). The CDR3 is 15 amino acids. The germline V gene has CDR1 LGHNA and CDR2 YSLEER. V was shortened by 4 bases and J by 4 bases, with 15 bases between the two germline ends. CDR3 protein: CASSPRAERADTQYF. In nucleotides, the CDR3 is TGCGCCAGCAGCCCGAGAGCGGAAAGGGCAGATACGCAGTATTTT.

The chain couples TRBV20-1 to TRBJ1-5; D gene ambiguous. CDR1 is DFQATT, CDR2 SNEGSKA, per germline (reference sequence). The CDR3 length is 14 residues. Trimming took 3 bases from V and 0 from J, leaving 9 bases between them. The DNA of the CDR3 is TGCAGTGCTAGGGGAAGCTATAGCAATCAGCCCCAGCATTTT. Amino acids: CSARGSYSNQPQHF.

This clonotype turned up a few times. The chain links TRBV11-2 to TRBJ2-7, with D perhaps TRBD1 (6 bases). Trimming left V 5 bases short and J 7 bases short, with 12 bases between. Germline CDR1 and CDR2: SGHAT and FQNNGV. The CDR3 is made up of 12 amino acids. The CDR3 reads CASSLYREEQYF. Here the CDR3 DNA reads TGTGCCAGCAGCCTCTACAGGGAGGAGCAGTACTTC.

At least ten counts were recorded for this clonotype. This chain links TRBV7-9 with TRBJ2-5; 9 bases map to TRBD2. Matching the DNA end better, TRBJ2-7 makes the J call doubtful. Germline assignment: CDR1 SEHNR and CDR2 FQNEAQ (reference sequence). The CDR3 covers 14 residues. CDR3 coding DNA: TGTGCCAGCAGCGCGGGGGGGGCCAGCTACGAGCAGTACTTC. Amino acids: CASSAGGASYEQYF.

CDR3 in amino acids: CAIKPTGYEQYF. DNA of the CDR3: TGTGCCATCAAACCGACAGGTTACGAGCAGTACTTC. V usage is TRBV10-3 and J usage is TRBJ2-7, with TRBD1 as a possible D gene (6 bases). CDR1 is ENHRY, CDR2 SYGVKD, per germline. The CDR3 loop spans 12 amino acids. V was shortened by 7 bases and J by 4 bases, with 11 bases between the two germline ends.